Described below is a single TCR beta chain sequence and its context. What it binds is not known. The PCR had 60 Vbeta and 13 Jbeta primers. Some clones are missing from TCRdb's copy, which holds only in-frame ones; the method was immunoSEQ multiplex PCR. The sample has over 150,000 clones, around four fifths seen once. The source of the sample is a study of cytomegalovirus exposure and HLA in healthy donors. Findings of the study overall: Among the CMV-associated chains, three were confirmed in vitro as specific for CMV antigens. The listing of 150 or so TCR beta chains classed them as cytomegalovirus-associated. HLA-A and HLA-B allele assignments for most subjects were reportedly predicted accurately using TCR beta sequences.

The CDR3 loop spans 16 amino acids. V lost 1 base to trimming and J lost 4 bases; unmatched junction nucleotides: 8. Germline CDR1 reads SEHNR; CDR2 reads FQNEAQ (reference sequence). Sequenced material: PBMCs. This clonotype was sampled from a woman in her fifties or sixties in good health and CMV-seropositive. J is TRBJ2-5 and V is TRBV7-9; 8 bases map to TRBD1. The DNA of the CDR3 is TGTGCCAGCAGCTTAGGGGAGGCAGGGGGCCGAGAGACCCAGTACTTC. Translated: CASSLGEAGGRETQYF.